A single sample is the source of the 7 T cell receptor beta chains below, sequenced in a study of cytomegalovirus exposure and HLA in healthy donors. The PCR was carried out with 60 Vbeta primers and 13 Jbeta primers. Clones were read by immunoSEQ multiplex PCR, and TCRdb kept only the in-frame ones, dropping some. The sample includes 150,000 to 200,000 clones, around 82% of them seen just once. The sequenced sample was PBMCs. These receptors were taken from a man aged 18-30 years in good health and CMV-seronegative.

This clone was found once. The CDR3 reads CASSAGTSGSTDTQYF. In DNA form, the CDR3 reads TGTGCCAGTAGTGCGGGGACTAGCGGAAGCACAGATACGCAGTATTTT. The genes are TRBV19 and TRBJ2-3; 11 bases agree with TRBD2. With V trimmed by 5 bases and J by 0 bases, 4 bases remained unmatched. The CDR3 length is 16 residues. Germline V gene data show CDR1 as LNHDA and CDR2 as SQIVND (reference sequence).

This rearrangement joins TRBV11-2 to TRBJ1-4; the match to TRBD1 covers 8 bases. The CDR3 loop spans 16 amino acids. Trimming at V came to 3 bases and at J to 2 bases, leaving 5 bases not matched to a gene. Germline CDR1 reads SGHAT; CDR2 reads FQNNGV. CDR3 in DNA: TGTGCCAGCAGCTTCAGGGGGCTGCCTACTAATGAAAAACTGTTTTTT. Amino acid sequence: CASSFRGLPTNEKLFF. The full variable domain, completed using reference TRBV11-2 and TRBJ1-4, is EAGVAQSPRYKIIEKRQSVAFWCNPISGHATLYWYQQILGQGPKLLIQFQNNGVVDDSQLPKDRFSAERLKGVDSTLKIQPAKLEDSAVYLCASSFRGLPTNEKLFFGSGTQLSVL.

The V call is TRBV27, the J call TRBJ2-5; possible D gene TRBD2, 6 bases. The V gene lost 5 bases and the J gene lost 6 bases, with 13 bases spanning the gap. Germline CDR1 MNHEY, CDR2 SMNVEV (reference sequence). The CDR3 totals 13 residues. The CDR3 here is CASSPEGWKTQYF. The CDR3 nucleotides are TGTGCCAGCAGTCCGGAGGGATGGAAGACCCAGTACTTC.

The rearrangement uses TRBV28 and TRBJ2-6, with 8 bases fitting TRBD1. Germline CDR1 and CDR2: MDHEN and SYDVKM. After removal of 1 base from V and 2 bases from J, the junction contained 7 bases not matched to a gene. The CDR3 has 18 residues. The CDR3: CASSLSGTGSAGANVLTF. CDR3 in DNA: TGTGCCAGCAGTTTATCGGGGACAGGCTCGGCTGGGGCCAACGTCCTGACTTTC.

The V call is TRBV6-1, the J call TRBJ1-5, with 12 bases identical to TRBD1. Trimming took 7 bases from V and 6 from J; bases not matched to a gene: 7. The CDR3 extends over 15 amino acids. The germline gives CDR1 MNHNS, CDR2 SASEGT. This CDR3 reads CASISGTGGRQPQHF. In DNA form, the CDR3 reads TGTGCCAGCATCTCCGGGACAGGGGGCCGTCAGCCCCAGCATTTT.

The rearrangement joins TRBV19 to TRBJ1-5, with 8 bases aligning to TRBD1. The ends lost 7 bases at V and 5 bases at J; junction bases unmatched: 10. The CDR3 length is 15 residues. CDR1 LNHDA and CDR2 SQIVND come from the germline V gene (reference sequence). CDR3 DNA: TGTGCCAGTACCACCCCTGGACAGGGCCATCAGCCCCAGCATTTT. It translates to CASTTPGQGHQPQHF.

A word on this clone: Germline is not matched at one junction end, which may reflect a read error. This rearrangement joins TRBV4-3 to TRBJ2-3, with 13 bases fitting TRBD2. The germline V gene has CDR1 LGHNA and CDR2 YSLEER. The CDR3 contains 18 residues. The CDR3 DNA reads TGCGCCAGCGGCCAAGAAACTAGCGGGGGGGCTGTCTCAGATACGCAGTATTTT. This encodes CASGQETSGGAVSDTQYF.